The present TCR beta chain was sequenced within a study of siplizumab effects on memory and regulatory T cells (dated by TCRdb to the late 2010s). The study in broad terms: The effect of the anti-CD2 antibody siplizumab on alloreactive T-cell subsets was examined in allogeneic mixed lymphocyte reactions constructed from human PBMCs. Study-wide conclusions, independent of this receptor: Unstimulated naive T cells appeared to be more diverse than memory T cells, and naive cells seemed to make a substantial contribution to the alloresponse. The cumulative frequency of alloreactive sequences that could be traced back to unstimulated CD4+ memory T cells was significantly reduced by siplizumab. Because sequences below about 10^-5 frequency were poorly captured, only a minor fraction of alloreactive clones could be mapped to unstimulated subsets. For roughly 75-95% of proliferating CD4+ or CD8+ clones, no naive or memory phenotype could be assigned. Among mappable alloreactive CD4+ clones, an average Treg-derived fraction of about 69% was observed with siplizumab, compared with roughly 27% in control reactions. The suppressive function of proliferating Tregs from siplizumab cultures was not functionally confirmed.

About this clone: No antigen is known for it. No base-level quality is on record; no much larger clone is a single base apart.

Additional sequencing covered unstimulated subsets from three donor pairs, namely CD8+ effector memory, CD4+ naive, CD8+ TEMRA, CD4+ memory and CD8+ naive. TCRbeta CDR3 sequencing was performed on sorted unstimulated T cells and on proliferating T cells recovered from mixed lymphocyte reactions. Fresh whole blood from fewer than twelve HLA-typed healthy donors was used to isolate PBMCs. CDR1 and CDR2 (LNHDA, SQIVND) derive from the germline V gene (reference sequence). From V the trimming removes 5 bases and from J it removes 2 bases, while the gene matches leave 2 bases of the junction unaccounted for. The CDR3, from cysteine to phenylalanine, totals 14 residues. The retained sequence is limited to the CDR3, 42 bases, with the frame set at the first base. The library was generated by the immunoSEQ multiplex PCR assay. The deep sequencing platform assayed about 10^5 TCR templates per sample. Genomic DNA extracted from sorted T cells was the material used for TCRbeta CDR3 sequencing. The authors' pipeline ran thus. Clonal analysis of TCRbeta CDR3 data was done in the R programming language. Alloreactive CD4+ and CD8+ clones were identified by comparing unstimulated samples to CFSE-low samples taken after the reaction. Alloreactive CD4+ clones were assigned to regulatory or non-regulatory origin by matching sequences to sorted unstimulated Treg and non-Treg repertoires. Here the immuneACCESS table is served through TCRdb, limited to in-frame sequences with V and J called. Missing clones are a known gap in these copies; in checked studies unresolved V genes cover under half, and the rest lacks a known reason. The V and J calls and the clone size are those of that table, but D and trimming were determined from the DNA. Present in this sample are approximately 1,200 clones, roughly 74% of which were seen just once. About 80% of the sample is taken by the ten largest.

The source is a human donor in good health. The chain couples TRBV19 to TRBJ2-7; 11 junctional bases match TRBD1. Material: TEMRA CD8+ T cells sorted from blood. The cell subset or site label corresponds to: unstimulated CD8+ CD45RA+ effector memory T cells. The DNA is as follows: TGTGCCAGTAGTCCGGGACAGGGGGCCTACGAGCAGTACTTC. It encodes CASSPGQGAYEQYF.